Following are 28 T cell receptor beta chains from one sample sequenced in a study of CD4 T cells in relation to SARS-CoV-2 and coronaviruses. CD4+ T cells from unexposed donors were obtained before the COVID-19 pandemic (2011-2018). After about 10 days of culture, CD4+ T cells were isolated. Their antigens remain unidentified. Measured with immunoSEQ multiplex PCR; TCRdb has only the in-frame clones, and not every one. The sample lists approximately 20,000 clones; over 65% were seen once. Sequences were obtained from CD4+ T cells from PBMCs, cultured in vitro. These receptor sequences come from a human donor in good health.

This clone was counted only a few times. This rearrangement joins TRBV7-3 to TRBJ2-7; 12 bases line up with TRBD2. CDR3 length: 15 residues. The germline V gene has CDR1 SGHTA and CDR2 FQGTGA. After removal of 5 bases from V and 1 base from J, the junction contained 3 bases not matched to a gene. The chain's CDR3 is CASSLGLAGSYEQYF. DNA for the CDR3: TGTGCCAGCAGCCTGGGACTAGCGGGTTCCTACGAGCAGTACTTC.

In its sample, this clone was seen a few times. This sequence joins TRBV19 and TRBJ2-1; 11 nucleotides line up with TRBD2. Germline values: CDR1 LNHDA, CDR2 SQIVND (reference sequence). V shed 4 bases and J 8 bases; nucleotides not matched to a gene: 10. The CDR3 sequence is 16 residues long. The CDR3 spells CASSTILAGVHDEQFF. The CDR3, as DNA: TGTGCCAGTAGTACCATACTAGCGGGAGTGCACGATGAGCAGTTCTTC.

This clone was seen only a few times. The DNA for the CDR3 is TGTGCCACCAGTGATTTGGGACTAGCGGGAGAGACAGATACGCAGTATTTT. Amino acids: CATSDLGLAGETDTQYF. The chain carries TRBV24-1 and TRBJ2-3, with 13 bases aligning to TRBD2. Germline V gene data show CDR1 as KGHDR and CDR2 as SFDVKD. The ends lost 0 bases at V and 3 bases at J; junction bases unmatched: 2. The CDR3 has 17 amino acids.

The J gene is TRBJ1-4, the V gene TRBV27, with 8 positions matching TRBD1. Germline values: CDR1 MNHEY, CDR2 SMNVEV (reference sequence). The CDR3 spans 13 residues. The junction had 6 bases not matched to a gene; V was cut back by 4 bases and J by 11 bases. CDR3 residues: CASSWDRSGKLFF. Here the CDR3 DNA reads TGTGCCAGCAGTTGGGACAGGTCTGGGAAACTGTTTTTT.

The rearrangement uses TRBV7-9 and TRBJ1-1, with unresolved D. V was shortened by 1 base and J by 0 bases, with 6 bases between the two germline ends. This CDR3 is built from 14 residues. Germline assignment: CDR1 SEHNR and CDR2 FQNEAQ (reference sequence). In DNA, the CDR3 is TGTGCCAGCAGCTTAGGGTCAATGAACACTGAAGCTTTCTTT. It translates to CASSLGSMNTEAFF.

The chain's CDR3 is CASRTGTSGSKQYF. The CDR3 DNA sequence: TGTGCCAGCAGAACCGGGACTAGCGGGAGTAAGCAGTACTTC. This chain links TRBV5-6 with TRBJ2-7, with 14 bases identical to TRBD2. V lost 5 bases, J lost 8 bases, and 6 bases stayed unmatched. CDR1 and CDR2 (germline): SGHDT, YYEEEE. The CDR3 is 14 residues long.

This chain links TRBV7-6 with TRBJ2-1; D possibly corresponds to TRBD2 (5 bases). The CDR3 spans 15 residues. Trimming removed 4 bases from V and 6 bases from J, with 16 bases in between. Germline values: CDR1 SGHVS, CDR2 FNYEAQ. DNA of the CDR3: TGTGCCAGCAGCTCAGCTGGGAGCACCATCAATGAGCAGTTCTTC. Translated, it gives CASSSAGSTINEQFF.

CDR3 coding DNA: TGTGCCACCAGTGATTGGACCGCGGACCAAGAGACCCAGTACTTC. Amino acid sequence: CATSDWTADQETQYF. The chain combines TRBV24-1 with TRBJ2-5; D not certain. CDR3 length: 15 amino acids. Germline CDR1 reads KGHDR; CDR2 reads SFDVKD. Trimming took off 2 bases at V and 0 bases at J, with 9 bases between the two ends.

This chain connects TRBV12-5 to TRBJ2-3, with D unresolved. V dropped 3 bases and J dropped 5 bases, with 12 bases sitting between them. CDR1 and CDR2 (germline): LGHNT, FRNRAP. The CDR3 is 14 residues long. DNA of the CDR3: TGTGCTAGTGGTTTTGGGCCCCTTGGAGATACGCAGTATTTT. It translates to CASGFGPLGDTQYF.

V usage is TRBV6-5 and J usage is TRBJ2-1, with D unresolved. Germline loops: CDR1 MNHEY, CDR2 SVGAGI. Trimming cost V 5 bases and J 9 bases, with 20 bases left between them. The CDR3 covers 15 residues. The CDR3 DNA reads TGTGCCAGCAGTCCCCTCCCCCACACCGCGGCTGAGCAGTTCTTC. Protein: CASSPLPHTAAEQFF.

The V gene is TRBV7-9, the J gene TRBJ1-2, with D maybe TRBD1 (5 bases). CDR3 size: 13 residues. The germline V gene has CDR1 SEHNR and CDR2 FQNEAQ (reference sequence). Trimming cost V 2 bases and J 7 bases, with 11 bases left between them. CDR3 sequence: CASSLPGPFGYTF. The CDR3 DNA follows: TGTGCCAGCAGCTTACCAGGGCCCTTTGGCTACACCTTC.

The CDR3 spells CARSLTTGTNEQYF. The CDR3 nucleotides read TGTGCCAGAAGCTTAACGACAGGGACGAACGAGCAGTACTTC. This sequence joins TRBV7-5 and TRBJ2-7; TRBD1 reflects the table's D call only, with no check against the DNA. TRBV7-5 is a known pseudogene. This CDR3 comprises 14 residues.

V and J are TRBV28 and TRBJ1-5; TRBD1 is a possible D gene (5 bases). The CDR3 is 15 amino acids. The V gene's germline CDR1 is MDHEN and CDR2 SYDVKM. Trimming took 6 bases from V and 2 from J, leaving 14 bases between them. For the CDR3, the DNA is TGTGCCAGCAGACCCACCGTGGGGGGCAATCAGCCCCAGCATTTT. The encoded protein is CASRPTVGGNQPQHF. Complete variable domain (other parts from reference TRBV28 and TRBJ1-5): DVKVTQSSRYLVKRTGEKVFLECVQDMDHENMFWYRQDPGLGLRLIYFSYDVKMKEKGDIPEGYSVSREKKERFSLILESASTNQTSMYLCASRPTVGGNQPQHFGDGTRLSIL.

The chain combines TRBV7-9 with TRBJ2-6; weak D call: TRBD2 (5 bases). CDR1 and CDR2 (germline): SEHNR, FQNEAQ (reference sequence). V was clipped by 0 bases and J by 4 bases, with 7 bases between them. The CDR3 covers 15 residues. This chain's CDR3 is CASSLAGAGANVLTF. As DNA, the CDR3 is TGTGCCAGCAGCTTAGCGGGAGCGGGGGCCAACGTCCTGACTTTC.

The CDR3, as DNA: TGTGCCAGCAGCTTGGGACAGGGCTATTGGGGAAACACAGATACGCAGTATTTT. This gives the protein CASSLGQGYWGNTDTQYF. The gene calls are TRBV5-6 and TRBJ2-3, with 7 bases fitting TRBD1. The V segment lost 0 bases and the J segment 2 bases; nucleotides outside the gene matches: 12. Germline loops: CDR1 SGHDT, CDR2 YYEEEE. The CDR3 runs 18 residues. Full variable domain (rest looked up from reference TRBV5-6 and TRBJ2-3): DAGVTQSPTHLIKTRGQQVTLRCSPKSGHDTVSWYQQALGQGPQFIFQYYEEEERQRGNFPDRFSGHQFPNYSSELNVNALLLGDSALYLCASSLGQGYWGNTDTQYFGPGTRLTVL.

The V gene is TRBV30, the J gene TRBJ1-2, with 9 bases aligning to TRBD1. Unmatched junction bases numbered 8, after V lost 1 base and J lost 5 bases. The germline CDR1 and CDR2 sequences are GTSNPN and SVGIG (reference sequence). This CDR3 contains 15 residues. The chain's CDR3 is CAWSGSGQGWYGYTF. CDR3 nucleotide sequence: TGTGCCTGGAGTGGGTCCGGACAGGGGTGGTATGGCTACACCTTC.

The chain has TRBV21-1 and TRBJ1-4; the table's D call TRBD1 went unverified against the DNA. TRBV21-1 is marked as a pseudogene. The CDR3 length is 16 residues. The CDR3 reads CASSTFRDSDDEKLFF. The CDR3 nucleotides read TGTGCCAGCAGCACCTTCCGGGACAGTGATGATGAAAAACTGTTTTTT.

The chain uses TRBV7-9 and TRBJ1-1, with D perhaps TRBD1 (5 bases). Germline assignment: CDR1 SEHNR and CDR2 FQNEAQ (reference sequence). V shed 1 base and J shed 7 bases, with 16 bases lying between them. The CDR3 totals 15 residues. The CDR3 protein is CASSLEGGASREAFF. The CDR3 nucleotides are TGTGCCAGCAGCTTAGAGGGCGGGGCATCACGTGAAGCTTTCTTT.

CDR3 DNA: TGTGCCAGCAGCGTTGGGACTAGCGGGAGGGCCGTTGATACGCAGTATTTT. It encodes CASSVGTSGRAVDTQYF. V usage is TRBV7-6 and J usage is TRBJ2-3; 16 nucleotides line up with TRBD2. The CDR3 length is 17 residues. The V segment lost 5 bases and the J segment 6 bases; nucleotides outside the gene matches: 8. Germline CDR1 SGHVS, CDR2 FNYEAQ.

The V and J genes are TRBV6-5 and TRBJ1-5; D is perhaps TRBD1 (5 bases). From germline, CDR1 is MNHEY and CDR2 SVGAGI. V lost 5 bases and J 4 bases, leaving 9 bases between the germline ends. The CDR3 is 13 residues long. CDR3 sequence reads: CASSPQGNQPQHF. The CDR3 DNA is TGTGCCAGCAGTCCCCAGGGAAATCAGCCCCAGCATTTT.

This chain connects TRBV30 to TRBJ2-7; 10 nucleotides agree with TRBD2. CDR1 is GTSNPN and CDR2 is SVGIG in the germline V gene (reference sequence). CDR3 length equals 14 residues. The J segment lost 0 bases and the V segment lost 7 bases, leaving 6 bases of the junction unmatched. CDR3 sequence: CASIAGGGSYEQYF. The CDR3, as DNA: TGTGCCTCAATAGCGGGAGGCGGCTCCTACGAGCAGTACTTC.

The V call is TRBV4-2, the J call TRBJ2-7, with a possible D match to TRBD2 (6 bases). Trimming left V 0 bases short and J 4 bases short, with 10 bases between. Germline V CDR1 and CDR2: LGHNA, YNFKEQ. CDR3 length: 14 residues. The CDR3 region has the DNA TGTGCCAGCAGCCAAGAGCGGCTAGCGTACGAGCAGTACTTC. This gives the protein CASSQERLAYEQYF.

The chain employs TRBV5-1 and TRBJ2-3; a possible D gene is TRBD1 (5 bases). The V end was cut by 4 bases, the J end by 5 bases, with 23 bases between. Germline lookup yields CDR1 SGHRS and CDR2 YFSETQ. The CDR3 loop spans 17 amino acids. This CDR3 is CASSRSWQGVDGDTQYF. The DNA for the CDR3 is TGCGCCAGCAGCCGGAGCTGGCAAGGGGTAGATGGAGATACGCAGTATTTT.

The J gene is TRBJ2-5, the V gene TRBV11-2, with a possible D match to TRBD1 (5 bases). V shed 5 bases and J shed 5 bases, with 15 bases lying between them. The CDR3 runs to 14 residues. Germline CDR1 reads SGHAT; CDR2 reads FQNNGV. CDR3 residues: CASSQAFGAETQYF. The CDR3 coding sequence is TGTGCCAGCAGCCAGGCTTTTGGGGCCGAGACCCAGTACTTC.

J is TRBJ1-4 and V is TRBV7-3, with D possibly matching TRBD1 (5 bases). The CDR3 totals 13 residues. The germline V and J ends were trimmed by 5 bases and 5 bases, with 9 bases remaining between them. CDR1 is SGHTA, CDR2 FQGTGA, per germline. The CDR3 loop is CASSQGVNEKLFF. As DNA, the CDR3 is TGTGCCAGCAGCCAAGGGGTAAATGAAAAACTGTTTTTT.

This clone has just a few counts. The chain couples TRBV5-1 to TRBJ1-2, with TRBD1 identical over 7 bases. Germline V lookup: CDR1 SGHRS, CDR2 YFSETQ. There are 16 residues in the CDR3. The trim removed 3 bases at V and 3 bases at J, leaving 11 bases unmatched. The CDR3 is CASSSSGAGGDYGYTF. DNA of the CDR3: TGCGCCAGCAGCTCCTCTGGGGCAGGGGGAGACTATGGCTACACCTTC.

This clone came up once. The chain's CDR3 is CASSYGLSRVTGELFF. Written as DNA, the CDR3 is TGTGCCAGCAGTTACGGCCTCTCCAGGGTTACCGGGGAGCTGTTTTTT. V and J are TRBV6-5 and TRBJ2-2; perhaps TRBD1 as D (5 bases). V was trimmed by 2 bases and J by 5 bases, leaving 15 bases between them. There are 16 residues in the CDR3. Germline lookup yields CDR1 MNHEY and CDR2 SVGAGI.

The CDR3 DNA sequence: TGCAGTGCTAGTCATAGTGGGAGGGCCTACGAGCAGTACTTC. As protein: CSASHSGRAYEQYF. The chain employs TRBV20-1 and TRBJ2-7; 7 positions match TRBD2. Germline V gives CDR1 DFQATT, CDR2 SNEGSKA (reference sequence). The trim removed 3 bases at V and 2 bases at J, leaving 7 bases unmatched. CDR3 length: 14 amino acids.